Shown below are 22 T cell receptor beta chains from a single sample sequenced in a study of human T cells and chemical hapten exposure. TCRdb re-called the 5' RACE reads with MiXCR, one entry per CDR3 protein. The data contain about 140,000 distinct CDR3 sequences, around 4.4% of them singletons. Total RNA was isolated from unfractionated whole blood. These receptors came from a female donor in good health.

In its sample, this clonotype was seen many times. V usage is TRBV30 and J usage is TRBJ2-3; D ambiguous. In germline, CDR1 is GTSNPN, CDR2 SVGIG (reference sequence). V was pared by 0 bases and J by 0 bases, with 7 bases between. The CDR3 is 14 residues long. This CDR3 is CAWSVGTSTDTQYF. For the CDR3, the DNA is TGTGCCTGGAGTGTGGGAACTAGCACAGATACGCAGTATTTT.

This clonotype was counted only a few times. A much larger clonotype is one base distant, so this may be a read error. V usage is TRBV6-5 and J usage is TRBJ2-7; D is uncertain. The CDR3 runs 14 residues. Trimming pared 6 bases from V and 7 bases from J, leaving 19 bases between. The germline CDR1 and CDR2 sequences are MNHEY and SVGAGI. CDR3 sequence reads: CASRNRPGPKEQYF. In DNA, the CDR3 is TGTGCCAGCAGAAACCGGCCCGGACCGAAGGAGCAGTACTTC.

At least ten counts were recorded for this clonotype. CDR3 nucleotide sequence: TGTGCCAGCAGTACCGGCGCGGGGGCCCAGCCCCAGCATTTT. This sequence encodes CASSTGAGAQPQHF. The gene calls are TRBV6-4 and TRBJ1-5, with TRBD1 as a possible D gene (6 bases). Germline lookup yields CDR1 MRHNA and CDR2 SNTAGT. Between the trimmed V and J ends, which lost 5 bases and 7 bases, there was a span of 15 bases. The CDR3 runs 14 residues.

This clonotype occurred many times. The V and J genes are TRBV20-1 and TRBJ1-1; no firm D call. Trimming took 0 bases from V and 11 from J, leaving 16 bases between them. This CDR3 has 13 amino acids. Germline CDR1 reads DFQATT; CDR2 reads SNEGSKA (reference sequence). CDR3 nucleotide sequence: TGCAGTGCTAGAGATCTGGAGGTCTTGGGGGCTTTCTTT. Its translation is CSARDLEVLGAFF.

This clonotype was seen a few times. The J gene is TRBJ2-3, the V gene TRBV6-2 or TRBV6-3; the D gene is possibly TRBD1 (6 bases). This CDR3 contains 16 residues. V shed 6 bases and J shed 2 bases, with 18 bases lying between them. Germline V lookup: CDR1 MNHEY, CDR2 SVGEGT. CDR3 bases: TGTGCCAGCAGGATGGGGGCCGCCGGAGTCACAGATACGCAGTATTTT. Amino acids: CASRMGAAGVTDTQYF.

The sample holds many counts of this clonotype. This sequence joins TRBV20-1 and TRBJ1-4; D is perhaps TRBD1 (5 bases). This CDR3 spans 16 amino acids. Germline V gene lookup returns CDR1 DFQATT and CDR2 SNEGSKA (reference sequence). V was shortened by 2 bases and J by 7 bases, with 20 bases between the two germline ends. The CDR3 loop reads CSARSGLGSRGEKLFF. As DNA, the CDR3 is TGCAGTGCTAGAAGTGGTCTGGGGTCGAGGGGTGAAAAACTGTTTTTT.

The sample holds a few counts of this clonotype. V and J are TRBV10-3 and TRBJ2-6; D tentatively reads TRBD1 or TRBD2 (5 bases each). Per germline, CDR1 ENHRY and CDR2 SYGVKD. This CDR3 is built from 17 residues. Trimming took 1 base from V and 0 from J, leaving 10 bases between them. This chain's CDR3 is CAISELGPPSGANVLTF. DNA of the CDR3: TGTGCCATCAGTGAGTTGGGACCGCCCTCTGGGGCCAACGTCCTGACTTTC.

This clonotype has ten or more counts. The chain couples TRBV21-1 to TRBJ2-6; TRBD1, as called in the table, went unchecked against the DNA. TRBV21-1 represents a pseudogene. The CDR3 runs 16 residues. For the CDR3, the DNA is TGTGCCAGCATGGGGGGGGGATTGAGCGGGGCCAACGTCCTGACTTTC. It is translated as CASMGGGLSGANVLTF.

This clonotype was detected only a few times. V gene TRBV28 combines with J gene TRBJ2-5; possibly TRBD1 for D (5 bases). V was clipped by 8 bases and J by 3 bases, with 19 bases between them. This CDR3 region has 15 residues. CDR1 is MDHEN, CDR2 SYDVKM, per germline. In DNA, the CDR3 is TGTGCCAGCGGCCCCCTTCCAGGGCGCGAAGAGACCCAGTACTTC. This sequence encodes CASGPLPGREETQYF.

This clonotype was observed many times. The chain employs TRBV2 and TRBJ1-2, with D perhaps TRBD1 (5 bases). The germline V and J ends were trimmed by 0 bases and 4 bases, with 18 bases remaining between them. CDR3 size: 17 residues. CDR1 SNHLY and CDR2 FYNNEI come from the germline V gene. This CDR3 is CASSEAGGRTAPYGYTF. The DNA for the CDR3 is TGTGCCAGCAGTGAAGCGGGGGGTCGGACGGCCCCCTATGGCTACACCTTC.

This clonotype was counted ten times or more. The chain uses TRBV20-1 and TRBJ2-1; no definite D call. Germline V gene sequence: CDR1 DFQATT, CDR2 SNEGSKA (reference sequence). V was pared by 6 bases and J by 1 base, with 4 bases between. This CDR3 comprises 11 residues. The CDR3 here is CSAVSYNEQFF. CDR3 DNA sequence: TGCAGTGCCGTGTCCTACAATGAGCAGTTCTTC.

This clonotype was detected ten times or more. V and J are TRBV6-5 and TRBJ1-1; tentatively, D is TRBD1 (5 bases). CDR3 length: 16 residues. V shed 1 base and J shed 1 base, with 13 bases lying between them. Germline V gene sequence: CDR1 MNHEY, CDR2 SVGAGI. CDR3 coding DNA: TGTGCCAGCAGTTACTTGCAGGGAGGGTCGAACACTGAAGCTTTCTTT. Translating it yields CASSYLQGGSNTEAFF.

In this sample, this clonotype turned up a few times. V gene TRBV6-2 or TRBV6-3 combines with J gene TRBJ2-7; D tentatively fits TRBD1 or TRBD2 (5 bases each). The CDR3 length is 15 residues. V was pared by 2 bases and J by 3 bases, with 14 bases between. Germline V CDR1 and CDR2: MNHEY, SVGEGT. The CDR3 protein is CASSYGVDGGYEQYF. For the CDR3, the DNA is TGTGCCAGCAGTTACGGGGTAGATGGGGGCTACGAGCAGTACTTC.

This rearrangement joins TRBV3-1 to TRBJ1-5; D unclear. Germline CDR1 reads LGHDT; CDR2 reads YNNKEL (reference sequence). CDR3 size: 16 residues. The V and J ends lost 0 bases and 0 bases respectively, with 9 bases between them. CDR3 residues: CASSQDGPYSNQPQHF. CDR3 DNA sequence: TGTGCCAGCAGCCAAGATGGGCCCTATAGCAATCAGCCCCAGCATTTT.

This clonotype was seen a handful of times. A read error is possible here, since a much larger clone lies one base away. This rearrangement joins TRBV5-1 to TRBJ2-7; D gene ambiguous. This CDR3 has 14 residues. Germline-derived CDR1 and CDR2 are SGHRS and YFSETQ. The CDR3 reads CASSLGRSSDEQYF. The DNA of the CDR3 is TGCGCCAGCAGCTTGGGACGGAGCTCCGACGAGCAGTACTTC.

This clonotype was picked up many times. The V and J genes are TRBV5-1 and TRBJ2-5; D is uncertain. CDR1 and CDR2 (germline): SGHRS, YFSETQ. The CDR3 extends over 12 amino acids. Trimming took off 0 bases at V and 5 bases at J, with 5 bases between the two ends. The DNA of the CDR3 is TGCGCCAGCAGCTTGGTCTCGGAGACCCAGTACTTC. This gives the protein CASSLVSETQYF.

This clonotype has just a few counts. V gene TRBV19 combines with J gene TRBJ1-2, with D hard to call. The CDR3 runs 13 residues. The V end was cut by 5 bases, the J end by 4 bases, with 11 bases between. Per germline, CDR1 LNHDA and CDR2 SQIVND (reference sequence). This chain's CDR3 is CASSRGCRYGYTF. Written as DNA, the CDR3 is TGTGCCAGTAGTCGTGGGTGTCGCTATGGCTACACCTTC.

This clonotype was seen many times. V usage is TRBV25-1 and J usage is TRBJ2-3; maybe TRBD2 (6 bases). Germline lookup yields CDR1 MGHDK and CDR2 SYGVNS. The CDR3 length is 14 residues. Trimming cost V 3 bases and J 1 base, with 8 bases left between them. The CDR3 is CASSDAGRTDTQYF. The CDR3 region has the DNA TGTGCCAGCAGTGACGCGGGGCGCACAGATACGCAGTATTTT. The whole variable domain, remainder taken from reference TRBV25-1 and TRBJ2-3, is EADIYQTPRYLVIGTGKKITLECSQTMGHDKMYWYQQDPGMELHLIHYSYGVNSTEKGDLSSESTVSRIRTEHFPLTLESARPSHTSQYLCASSDAGRTDTQYFGPGTRLTVL.

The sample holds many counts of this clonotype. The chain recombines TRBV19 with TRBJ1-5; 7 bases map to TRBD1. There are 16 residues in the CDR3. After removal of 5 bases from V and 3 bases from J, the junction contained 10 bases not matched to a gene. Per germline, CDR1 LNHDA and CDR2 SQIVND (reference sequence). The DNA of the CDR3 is TGTGCCAGTAGTCCTGACAGGGCCGGACTCAATCAGCCCCAGCATTTT. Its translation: CASSPDRAGLNQPQHF.

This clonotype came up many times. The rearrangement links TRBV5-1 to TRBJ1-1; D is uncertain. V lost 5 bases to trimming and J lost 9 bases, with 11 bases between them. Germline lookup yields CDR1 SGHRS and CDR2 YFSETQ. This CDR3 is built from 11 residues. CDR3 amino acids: CASSSDRKAFF. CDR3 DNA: TGCGCCAGCAGTTCGGATCGGAAAGCTTTCTTT.

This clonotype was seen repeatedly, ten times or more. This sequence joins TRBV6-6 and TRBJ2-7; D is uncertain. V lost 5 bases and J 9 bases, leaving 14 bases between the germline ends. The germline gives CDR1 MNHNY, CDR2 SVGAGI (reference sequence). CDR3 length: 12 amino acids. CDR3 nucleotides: TGTGCCAGCAGTCCACACTCAGGCGGGCAGTACTTC. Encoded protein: CASSPHSGGQYF.

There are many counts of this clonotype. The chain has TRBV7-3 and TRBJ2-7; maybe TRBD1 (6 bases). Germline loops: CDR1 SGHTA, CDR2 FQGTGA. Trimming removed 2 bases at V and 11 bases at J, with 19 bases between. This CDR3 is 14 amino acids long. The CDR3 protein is CASSLFSRTGRKYF. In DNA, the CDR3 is TGTGCCAGCAGCTTATTCTCCCGAACAGGGCGCAAGTACTTC.